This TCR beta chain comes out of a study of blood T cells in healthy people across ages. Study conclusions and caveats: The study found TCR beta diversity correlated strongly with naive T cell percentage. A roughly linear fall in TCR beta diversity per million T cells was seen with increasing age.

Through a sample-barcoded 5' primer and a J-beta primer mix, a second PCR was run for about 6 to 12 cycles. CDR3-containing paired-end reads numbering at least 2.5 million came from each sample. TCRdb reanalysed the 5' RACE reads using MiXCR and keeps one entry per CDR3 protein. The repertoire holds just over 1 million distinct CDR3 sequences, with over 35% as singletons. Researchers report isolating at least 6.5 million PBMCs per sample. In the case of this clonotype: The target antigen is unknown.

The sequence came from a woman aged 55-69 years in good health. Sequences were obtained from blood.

The CDR3 protein is CGTSGSIYNEQFF. The CDR3 nucleotides are TGCGGGACTAGCGGGAGTATCTACAATGAGCAGTTCTTC. The chain is built from TRBV29-1 and TRBJ2-1, with 14 nucleotides matching TRBD2. CDR1 is SQVTM and CDR2 is ANQGSEA in the germline V gene. The CDR3 spans 13 residues.